This entry lists 29 T cell receptor beta chains sequenced from one sample in a study of CD8 T cells in ankylosing spondylitis. Study results and limitations: Ankylosing spondylitis blood appeared to be characterized by a TCR beta motif of fewer than ten highly homologous variants.

Antigens of these TCRs are unknown. TCRdb processed the 5' RACE reads anew with MiXCR; each CDR3 protein has one entry. The sample records a few hundred thousand distinct CDR3 sequences, about 13% being singletons. The sequenced sample was blood, either unsorted or a sorted T cell fraction (not recorded which). Receptor source: a male donor with ankylosing spondylitis.

This clonotype has only a few counts. The chain carries TRBV12-3 or TRBV12-4 and TRBJ1-2; the D is unclear. The CDR3 loop spans 13 amino acids. V lost 7 bases, J lost 10 bases, and 19 bases lay in between. CDR3 amino acids: CASTPAAGLAYTF. The CDR3 DNA reads TGTGCCAGCACCCCAGCGGCGGGCTTGGCCTACACCTTC.

V gene TRBV29-1 combines with J gene TRBJ1-1, with D uncertain. Germline values: CDR1 SQVTM, CDR2 ANQGSEA. The germline V and J ends were trimmed by 6 bases and 1 base, with 12 bases remaining between them. The CDR3 has 13 amino acids. The chain's CDR3 is CSVAPKSNTEAFF. CDR3 DNA sequence: TGCAGCGTCGCCCCTAAGTCGAACACTGAAGCTTTCTTT.

This clonotype has only a few counts. The chain links TRBV24-1 to TRBJ2-1; D is perhaps TRBD1 or TRBD2 (5 bases each). CDR3 size: 14 residues. The germline V gene encodes CDR1 KGHDR and CDR2 SFDVKD. Trimming took off 9 bases at V and 8 bases at J, with 19 bases between the two ends. The CDR3 nucleotides read TGTGCCACCTCCCCCCCGGTAGGGACCGATGAGCAGTTCTTC. Translated, it gives CATSPPVGTDEQFF.

This clonotype has at least ten counts. V is TRBV2 and J is TRBJ1-5; the match to TRBD1 covers 10 bases. V shed 6 bases, J shed 5 bases, and the junction held 4 bases outside the gene matches. The germline V gene has CDR1 SNHLY and CDR2 FYNNEI. This CDR3 is 14 amino acids long. The CDR3 loop is CASSRDRGHQPQHF. The CDR3, as DNA: TGTGCCAGCAGCCGGGACAGGGGACATCAGCCCCAGCATTTT.

The sample holds a few counts of this clonotype. J is TRBJ1-2 and V is TRBV20-1, with D hard to call. V was cut by 3 bases and J by 4 bases, with 18 bases left in between. The V gene's germline CDR1 is DFQATT and CDR2 SNEGSKA (reference sequence). There are 15 residues in the CDR3. The CDR3 sequence is CSASFRHTSPYGYTF. The CDR3 bases are TGCAGTGCTAGTTTTAGGCACACCTCTCCCTATGGCTACACCTTC.

This clonotype came up many times. This rearrangement joins TRBV7-2 to TRBJ1-5, with 10 bases identical to TRBD1. Germline V gives CDR1 SGHTA, CDR2 FQGNSA. J was trimmed by 2 bases and V by 0 bases; bases with no gene match: 1. The CDR3 has 16 residues. CDR3 DNA: TGTGCCAGCAGCTTAGCCGGGACAGGGGGCAATCAGCCCCAGCATTTT. It yields the protein CASSLAGTGGNQPQHF. Drawing the rest from reference TRBV7-2 and TRBJ1-5, the complete variable domain is GAGVSQSPSNKVTEKGKDVELRCDPISGHTALYWYRQSLGQGLEFLIYFQGNSAPDKSGLPSDRFSAERTGGSVSTLTIQRTQQEDSAVYLCASSLAGTGGNQPQHFGDGTRLSIL.

This clonotype was seen a handful of times. V and J are TRBV7-9 and TRBJ2-2; TRBD1 might be the D (7 bases). Looked up from germline, CDR1 is SEHNR and CDR2 is FQNEAQ (reference sequence). The CDR3 runs to 16 residues. The V gene lost 4 bases and the J gene lost 0 bases, with 12 bases spanning the gap. CDR3 in amino acids: CASSSPRGANTGELFF. CDR3 bases: TGTGCCAGCAGCTCGCCCAGGGGGGCGAACACCGGGGAGCTGTTTTTT. Variable domain in full (rest from reference TRBV7-9 and TRBJ2-2): DTGVSQNPRHKITKRGQNVTFRCDPISEHNRLYWYRQTLGQGPEFLTYFQNEAQLEKSRLLSDRFSAERPKGSFSTLEIQRTEQGDSAMYLCASSSPRGANTGELFFGEGSRLTVL.

This clonotype showed up many times. V gene TRBV12-3 or TRBV12-4 combines with J gene TRBJ1-6; 9 bases agree with TRBD1. Trimming took 5 bases from V and 7 from J; bases not matched to a gene: 6. This CDR3 is 15 amino acids long. Here the CDR3 DNA reads TGTGCCAGCAGTCCGTCGACAGGGGGGAATTCACCCCTCCACTTT. Its protein product is CASSPSTGGNSPLHF.

As for this clonotype: One end of the junction varies from germline; a read error may be responsible. This chain uses TRBV24-1 with TRBJ2-2, with D perhaps TRBD1 or TRBD2 (5 bases each). CDR1 is KGHDR, CDR2 SFDVKD, per germline. This CDR3 is 14 amino acids long. CDR3 sequence reads: CATSGTKNTGVLFF. The CDR3 DNA follows: TGTGCCACCTCCGGGACCAAGAACACCGGGGTGCTGTTTTTT.

This clonotype was picked up a small number of times. The chain couples TRBV7-9 to TRBJ1-6; maybe TRBD1 (5 bases). Germline values: CDR1 SEHNR, CDR2 FQNEAQ (reference sequence). The ends were cut back, 6 bases at V and 0 bases at J, with 12 bases in the middle. The CDR3 runs 16 residues. Here the CDR3 reads CASRSGGSSYNSPLHF. DNA for the CDR3: TGTGCCAGCAGGTCGGGGGGGAGCTCCTATAATTCACCCCTCCACTTT. Together with reference TRBV7-9 and TRBJ1-6, the CDR3 gives the full variable domain: DTGVSQNPRHKITKRGQNVTFRCDPISEHNRLYWYRQTLGQGPEFLTYFQNEAQLEKSRLLSDRFSAERPKGSFSTLEIQRTEQGDSAMYLCASRSGGSSYNSPLHFGNGTRLTVT.

In this sample, this clonotype turned up a few times. The CDR3 spells CASRFRDLGFADTQYF. CDR3 sequence (DNA): TGTGCCAGCAGATTTAGGGACCTTGGATTTGCAGATACGCAGTATTTT. The J gene is TRBJ2-3, the V gene TRBV2; D could derive from TRBD1 or TRBD2 (5 bases each). Trimming took off 6 bases at V and 4 bases at J, with 20 bases between the two ends. This CDR3 is built from 16 residues. CDR1 is SNHLY, CDR2 FYNNEI, per germline. Filled out from reference TRBV2 and TRBJ2-3, the complete variable domain reads EPEVTQTPSHQVTQMGQEVILRCVPISNHLYFYWYRQILGQKVEFLVSFYNNEISEKSEIFDDQFSVERPDGSNFTLKIRSTKLEDSAMYFCASRFRDLGFADTQYFGPGTRLTVL.

This clonotype was counted many times. The V call is TRBV15, the J call TRBJ2-3; D is possibly TRBD1 (5 bases). The CDR3 covers 14 residues. Germline assignment: CDR1 LNHNV and CDR2 YYDKDF (reference sequence). V was cut by 3 bases and J by 6 bases, with 13 bases left in between. CDR3 sequence reads: CATSRDTNADTQYF. The DNA for the CDR3 is TGTGCCACCAGCAGGGACACGAACGCGGATACGCAGTATTTT.

This clonotype came up many times. The rearrangement uses TRBV3-1 and TRBJ1-5; TRBD1 might be the D (6 bases). V dropped 3 bases and J dropped 10 bases, with 13 bases sitting between them. The CDR3 loop spans 13 amino acids. Germline lookup yields CDR1 LGHDT and CDR2 YNNKEL (reference sequence). The CDR3 bases are TGTGCCAGCAGCCACGGGCTGGACAGTCCCCAGCATTTT. It codes for CASSHGLDSPQHF.

A few counts support this clonotype. This rearrangement joins TRBV20-1 to TRBJ2-3; TRBD2 aligns across 8 bases. This CDR3 comprises 14 residues. Losses at the gene ends were 3 bases for V and 4 bases for J; bases not matched to a gene: 6. Germline V lookup: CDR1 DFQATT, CDR2 SNEGSKA (reference sequence). The CDR3 sequence: CSASPSGFSDTQYF. CDR3 DNA: TGCAGTGCTAGTCCTAGCGGGTTTTCAGATACGCAGTATTTT.

The chain is built from TRBV20-1 and TRBJ1-2; D unresolved. CDR3 length: 12 amino acids. Germline loops: CDR1 DFQATT, CDR2 SNEGSKA (reference sequence). V was trimmed by 3 bases and J by 8 bases, leaving 13 bases between them. The CDR3 region has the DNA TGCAGTGCTAGTCCCAAAATCGGGGGCTACACCTTC. It specifies CSASPKIGGYTF.

The chain recombines TRBV12-3 or TRBV12-4 with TRBJ2-3; 10 nucleotides align to TRBD2. V lost 4 bases, J lost 10 bases, and 17 bases stayed unmatched. CDR3 length equals 17 residues. The CDR3 sequence is CASSSRTSGLATDPQYF. The CDR3, as DNA: TGTGCCAGCAGTTCCCGGACTAGCGGACTGGCCACGGATCCGCAGTATTTT.

V usage is TRBV28 and J usage is TRBJ2-5, with 7 bases matching TRBD1. The CDR3 extends over 15 amino acids. With V trimmed by 3 bases and J by 1 base, 5 bases remained unmatched. CDR1 and CDR2 (germline): MDHEN, SYDVKM. CDR3 region: CASSFHGQAQETQYF. CDR3 bases: TGTGCCAGCAGTTTCCACGGACAGGCCCAAGAGACCCAGTACTTC.

In this sample, this clonotype turned up a few times. The chain carries TRBV7-6 and TRBJ2-1, with 8 bases identical to TRBD1. Germline trimming cut 5 bases from V and 3 bases from J; bases unmatched to any gene: 9. This CDR3 is 16 amino acids long. Germline values: CDR1 SGHVS, CDR2 FNYEAQ. This CDR3 is CASSPGQGHIYNEQFF. CDR3 DNA sequence: TGTGCCAGCAGCCCCGGACAGGGCCACATCTACAATGAGCAGTTCTTC.

The gene calls are TRBV3-1 and TRBJ1-4, with 7 bases aligning to TRBD1. The germline gives CDR1 LGHDT, CDR2 YNNKEL (reference sequence). This CDR3 is 14 amino acids long. Losses at the gene ends were 5 bases for V and 7 bases for J; bases not matched to a gene: 7. The CDR3 region is CASSAGGRGEKLFF. CDR3 in DNA: TGTGCCAGCAGCGCAGGGGGTCGCGGTGAAAAACTGTTTTTT.

CDR3 nucleotides: TGTGCCACCAGTGATTCGGACTTTAACGAGCAGTACTTC. This encodes CATSDSDFNEQYF. The rearrangement uses TRBV24-1 and TRBJ2-7, with D tentatively TRBD2 (5 bases). V was shortened by 2 bases and J by 5 bases, with 9 bases between the two germline ends. Germline CDR1 KGHDR, CDR2 SFDVKD. This CDR3 is built from 13 residues.

The chain joins TRBV11-2 to TRBJ2-7; 10 bases fit TRBD1. Per the germline V gene, CDR1 is SGHAT and CDR2 is FQNNGV. The CDR3 contains 15 residues. The V gene end was trimmed by 5 bases and the J gene end by 5 bases; junction bases not matched to a gene: 9. In DNA form, the CDR3 reads TGTGCCAGCAGCCTCACCGGGACAGGGGACAACGAGCAGTACTTC. Translation gives CASSLTGTGDNEQYF.

CDR3 protein: CATSDWTSGADTQYF. The CDR3, as DNA: TGTGCCACCAGTGATTGGACTAGCGGCGCAGATACGCAGTATTTT. The chain is built from TRBV24-1 and TRBJ2-3, with 10 bases lining up with TRBD2. Per the germline V gene, CDR1 is KGHDR and CDR2 is SFDVKD. The CDR3 has 15 residues. J was trimmed by 4 bases and V by 2 bases; bases with no gene match: 2.

This clonotype was seen more than once but under ten times. V is TRBV11-3 and J is TRBJ2-1; 10 nucleotides line up with TRBD2. J was trimmed by 13 bases and V by 2 bases; bases with no gene match: 5. The V gene's germline CDR1 is SGHNT and CDR2 YENEEA. The CDR3 has 13 residues. DNA for the CDR3: TGTGCCAGCAGCTTATCTAGCGGGAGTGGTCAGTTCTTC. Protein sequence: CASSLSSGSGQFF.

This clonotype came up a few times. This chain connects TRBV20-1 to TRBJ2-1; 9 nucleotides match TRBD1. Per germline, CDR1 DFQATT and CDR2 SNEGSKA (reference sequence). The ends lost 3 bases at V and 6 bases at J; junction bases unmatched: 12. The CDR3 contains 16 residues. CDR3 nucleotide sequence: TGCAGTGCTAGTTCCCCCGACAGGGGGATATTCAATGAGCAGTTCTTC. Its protein is CSASSPDRGIFNEQFF.

This clonotype was counted ten times or more. This chain links TRBV20-1 with TRBJ2-3; D gene ambiguous. The V gene lost 5 bases and the J gene lost 4 bases, with 4 bases spanning the gap. CDR1 and CDR2 (germline): DFQATT, SNEGSKA (reference sequence). The CDR3 length is 10 residues. CDR3 nucleotide sequence: TGCAGTGCTGGCGCAGATACGCAGTATTTT. Translation: CSAGADTQYF.

This clonotype has just a few counts. This rearrangement joins TRBV12-5 to TRBJ1-6; D is unclear. This CDR3 is built from 14 residues. From germline, CDR1 is LGHNT and CDR2 FRNRAP. V was clipped by 5 bases and J by 10 bases, with 15 bases between them. CDR3 protein: CASGKGRQPSPLHF. Here the CDR3 DNA reads TGTGCTAGTGGTAAAGGACGGCAACCCTCACCCCTCCACTTT.

This clonotype has only a few counts. V is TRBV7-9 and J is TRBJ2-3; 7 bases agree with TRBD1. Germline CDR1 is SEHNR and CDR2 is FQNEAQ (reference sequence). Trimming at V came to 6 bases and at J to 0 bases, leaving 12 bases not matched to a gene. The CDR3 is 17 residues long. CDR3 amino acids: CASSTIDRAASTDTQYF. In nucleotides, the CDR3 is TGTGCCAGCAGTACTATAGACAGGGCCGCTAGCACAGATACGCAGTATTTT.

This clonotype was picked up many times. The V call is TRBV4-2, the J call TRBJ1-2; D is ambiguous. The CDR3 runs to 14 residues. CDR1 is LGHNA, CDR2 YNFKEQ, per germline. V was clipped by 1 base and J by 7 bases, with 13 bases between them. The CDR3 region has the DNA TGTGCCAGCAGCCAAGTCGGGAGCTCCCCTGGCTACACCTTC. It codes for CASSQVGSSPGYTF.

This clonotype was detected many times. The V gene is TRBV29-1, the J gene TRBJ2-2; D is ambiguous. CDR1 SQVTM and CDR2 ANQGSEA come from the germline V gene. The ends were cut back, 3 bases at V and 2 bases at J, with 7 bases in the middle. The CDR3 runs 13 residues. The CDR3 DNA sequence: TGCAGCGTTGATCATGACAACACCGGGGAGCTGTTTTTT. As protein: CSVDHDNTGELFF.